This entry lists 6 T cell receptor beta chains sequenced from one sample in a study of T cells after posttransplantation cyclophosphamide. Only in-frame clones appear in the TCRdb table, and some are missing; sequencing was by immunoSEQ multiplex PCR. The specimen has about 36,000 clones, none found just once. Sequencing used PBMCs. Every receptor here comes from a girl under 18 in good health, CMV-negative, and a related stem cell transplant donor.

This clone appeared a few times. The J gene is TRBJ2-2, the V gene TRBV7-2; weak D call: TRBD2 (5 bases). The CDR3 runs to 15 residues. Germline V gives CDR1 SGHTA, CDR2 FQGNSA. With 1 base removed from V and 4 bases from J, the gap between germline ends came to 10 bases. CDR3 DNA: TGTGCCAGCAGCTTAGGCGGAGGCTTCACCGGGGAGCTGTTTTTT. Translated: CASSLGGGFTGELFF.

Many counts were recorded for this clone. One junction end does not reproduce the germline sequence, and a read error may be involved. This rearrangement joins TRBV5-1 to TRBJ2-1, with D maybe TRBD2 (6 bases). The germline gives CDR1 SGHRS, CDR2 YFSETQ. This CDR3 comprises 14 residues. CDR3 residues: CAGRASGPNTEQFF. CDR3 DNA: TGCGCCGGCAGAGCCAGCGGGCCGAACACCGAGCAGTTCTTC.

This clone was counted only a few times. The chain carries TRBV6-1 and TRBJ2-1; TRBD2 might be the D (6 bases). Germline V lookup: CDR1 MNHNS, CDR2 SASEGT. This CDR3 spans 15 amino acids. Trimming stripped 4 bases from V and 8 bases from J, with 18 bases between. CDR3 nucleotides: TGTGCCAGCAGTGTGGGGGGAGGTCTGAATTATGAGCAGTTCTTC. Amino acid sequence: CASSVGGGLNYEQFF.

At least ten counts were recorded for this clone. CDR3 sequence (DNA): TGTGCCAGCAGCTTAGCACAATCTGGGGCCAACGTCCTGACTTTC. Translated, it gives CASSLAQSGANVLTF. The genes are TRBV13 and TRBJ2-6; D remains unclear. Trimming took 1 base from V and 1 from J, leaving 5 bases between them. The germline V gene encodes CDR1 PRHDT and CDR2 FYEKMQ (reference sequence). This CDR3 is built from 15 residues.

Many counts were recorded for this clone. The chain recombines TRBV13 with TRBJ1-2; D is undetermined. Germline CDR1 PRHDT, CDR2 FYEKMQ (reference sequence). This CDR3 region has 16 residues. Trimming cost V 4 bases and J 2 bases, with 17 bases left between them. This CDR3 reads CASSSPGALPNYGYTF. As DNA, the CDR3 is TGTGCCAGCAGCTCCCCGGGAGCACTCCCCAACTATGGCTACACCTTC.

This clone was observed at least ten times. The chain has TRBV14 and TRBJ2-1; the match to TRBD1 covers 12 bases. J was trimmed by 9 bases and V by 4 bases; bases with no gene match: 13. The CDR3 extends over 17 amino acids. Germline assignment: CDR1 SGHDN and CDR2 FVKESK. The CDR3 bases are TGTGCCAGCAGCCCATTCGTAGGGGACAGGGGGCGACCTGAGCAGTTCTTC. This codes for CASSPFVGDRGRPEQFF.